This is a list of T cell receptor beta chains from one sample in a study of shared clonotypes between healthy human individuals. Clones were read by immunoSEQ multiplex PCR, and TCRdb kept only the in-frame ones, dropping some. The table includes roughly 2.5 million clones, approximately 92% detected once. Sequenced material: naive CD4+ T cells sorted from blood. All receptors derive from a young man in good health. The CDR3 runs from the conserved cysteine through the conserved F or W. The order of the fields is D gene, CDR3 length, V gene, J gene, CDR3 protein. The D gene is left open where the match is weak.

d_call: TRBD1
cdr3_length: 15
v_call: TRBV13
j_call: TRBJ2-7
cdr3_aa: CASSSRGDRGHEQYF

d_call: -
cdr3_length: 12
v_call: TRBV2
j_call: TRBJ2-3
cdr3_aa: CASTDDPHTQYF

d_call: -
cdr3_length: 15
v_call: TRBV28
j_call: TRBJ2-7
cdr3_aa: CASSLPRGSSYEQYF

d_call: TRBD1
cdr3_length: 14
v_call: TRBV6-6
j_call: TRBJ1-5
cdr3_aa: CASSWTGSNQPQHF

d_call: -
cdr3_length: 14
v_call: TRBV21-1
j_call: TRBJ2-1
cdr3_aa: CASTSPRMGTPQFF

d_call: -
cdr3_length: 15
v_call: TRBV5-1
j_call: TRBJ2-5
cdr3_aa: CASSLGASGRETQYF

d_call: -
cdr3_length: 15
v_call: TRBV13
j_call: TRBJ2-1
cdr3_aa: CASRLGPGDGNEQFF

d_call: TRBD1
cdr3_length: 14
v_call: TRBV7-9
j_call: TRBJ1-1
cdr3_aa: CASSTGQENTEAFF

d_call: -
cdr3_length: 13
v_call: TRBV19
j_call: TRBJ1-5
cdr3_aa: CASSIRADQPQHF

d_call: -
cdr3_length: 13
v_call: TRBV30
j_call: TRBJ1-6
cdr3_aa: CAWSGVGSSPLHF

d_call: -
cdr3_length: 16
v_call: TRBV19
j_call: TRBJ1-5
cdr3_aa: CASSIPGQGGNQPQHF

d_call: TRBD2
cdr3_length: 18
v_call: TRBV7-9
j_call: TRBJ2-3
cdr3_aa: CASSPKAGAAVGTDTQYF

d_call: -
cdr3_length: 12
v_call: TRBV7-2
j_call: TRBJ2-7
cdr3_aa: CASSPHQYEQYF

d_call: TRBD2
cdr3_length: 15
v_call: TRBV6-1
j_call: TRBJ2-3
cdr3_aa: CASSSLAGGPDTQYF

d_call: -
cdr3_length: 13
v_call: TRBV7-8
j_call: TRBJ1-1
cdr3_aa: CASTSDKNTEAFF

d_call: TRBD1
cdr3_length: 13
v_call: TRBV5-6
j_call: TRBJ2-7
cdr3_aa: CASSELTGYEQYF

d_call: TRBD2
cdr3_length: 16
v_call: TRBV10-3
j_call: TRBJ2-3
cdr3_aa: CAIRGLAGPSTDTQYF

d_call: TRBD2
cdr3_length: 15
v_call: TRBV5-1
j_call: TRBJ2-7
cdr3_aa: CASSLESGISYEQYF

d_call: TRBD1
cdr3_length: 13
v_call: TRBV6-5
j_call: TRBJ2-1
cdr3_aa: CASSNGQGNEQFF

d_call: -
cdr3_length: 13
v_call: TRBV2
j_call: TRBJ2-7
cdr3_aa: CASRANRVYEQYF

d_call: -
cdr3_length: 15
v_call: TRBV6-5
j_call: TRBJ1-5
cdr3_aa: CASSYSKGSNQPQHF

d_call: -
cdr3_length: 13
v_call: TRBV5-5
j_call: TRBJ1-5
cdr3_aa: CASSLTGDQPQHF

d_call: -
cdr3_length: 13
v_call: TRBV18
j_call: TRBJ2-7
cdr3_aa: CASSPPPLGEQYF

d_call: -
cdr3_length: 13
v_call: TRBV18
j_call: TRBJ1-3
cdr3_aa: CASSPLGVDTIYF

d_call: TRBD2
cdr3_length: 17
v_call: TRBV10-3
j_call: TRBJ2-2
cdr3_aa: CAISDASPGLVSGELFF

d_call: -
cdr3_length: 13
v_call: TRBV5-1
j_call: TRBJ2-7
cdr3_aa: CASSAGAEDEQYF

d_call: -
cdr3_length: 17
v_call: TRBV5-8
j_call: TRBJ1-3
cdr3_aa: CASSLGPSGRSGNTIYF

d_call: TRBD2
cdr3_length: 16
v_call: TRBV11-2
j_call: TRBJ2-7
cdr3_aa: CASSFGSGRMTYEQYF

d_call: TRBD1
cdr3_length: 13
v_call: TRBV28
j_call: TRBJ2-7
cdr3_aa: CASSFGTGGRQYF

d_call: TRBD1
cdr3_length: 17
v_call: TRBV18
j_call: TRBJ1-6
cdr3_aa: CASSPSDRGKVRSPLHF

d_call: TRBD1
cdr3_length: 15
v_call: TRBV5-1
j_call: TRBJ1-4
cdr3_aa: CASSAGDRGNEELFF

d_call: -
cdr3_length: 13
v_call: TRBV10-1
j_call: TRBJ2-7
cdr3_aa: CASSDRASYEQYF

d_call: -
cdr3_length: 13
v_call: TRBV7-3
j_call: TRBJ2-3
cdr3_aa: CASSPNQPDTQYF

d_call: TRBD2
cdr3_length: 14
v_call: TRBV6-5
j_call: TRBJ2-5
cdr3_aa: CASRLGLAGGVEYF

d_call: -
cdr3_length: 16
v_call: TRBV5-1
j_call: TRBJ2-2
cdr3_aa: CASSAAGKAGTGELFF

d_call: -
cdr3_length: 14
v_call: TRBV5-1
j_call: TRBJ2-7
cdr3_aa: CASSLTGQPYEQYF

d_call: TRBD1
cdr3_length: 15
v_call: TRBV30
j_call: TRBJ1-4
cdr3_aa: CAWRDRGRGNEKLFF

d_call: -
cdr3_length: 15
v_call: TRBV4-1
j_call: TRBJ2-6
cdr3_aa: CASSPPASGANVLTF

d_call: -
cdr3_length: 15
v_call: TRBV4-3
j_call: TRBJ1-3
cdr3_aa: CASSQGGNSGNTIYF

d_call: TRBD2
cdr3_length: 14
v_call: TRBV19
j_call: TRBJ2-5
cdr3_aa: CASSRIAGQETQYF

d_call: -
cdr3_length: 14
v_call: TRBV5-4
j_call: TRBJ1-1
cdr3_aa: CASSLEYRNTEAFF

d_call: TRBD2
cdr3_length: 16
v_call: TRBV6-1
j_call: TRBJ2-3
cdr3_aa: CASSDVSGGSTDTQYF

d_call: -
cdr3_length: 15
v_call: TRBV6-6
j_call: TRBJ2-7
cdr3_aa: CASRMWTGLSYEQYF

d_call: -
cdr3_length: 14
v_call: TRBV6-1
j_call: TRBJ1-3
cdr3_aa: CASSEGDRLYTIYF

d_call: TRBD2
cdr3_length: 18
v_call: TRBV5-1
j_call: TRBJ2-3
cdr3_aa: CASSLGSSGGHSTDTQYF

d_call: -
cdr3_length: 15
v_call: TRBV9
j_call: TRBJ2-7
cdr3_aa: CASSVGGRANDEQYF

d_call: TRBD2
cdr3_length: 15
v_call: TRBV9
j_call: TRBJ2-1
cdr3_aa: CASSYGLAVYNEQFF

d_call: TRBD2
cdr3_length: 17
v_call: TRBV5-1
j_call: TRBJ2-3
cdr3_aa: CASSFVGTSGSADTQYF